Listed below are T cell receptor beta chains from one sample, sequenced in a study of shared clonotypes between healthy human individuals. Method: immunoSEQ multiplex PCR; TCRdb's copy keeps in-frame clones and lacks some. The sample lists more than 2,000,000 clones, about 92% seen once, with about 0.41% in the top ten. The specimen was naive CD4+ T cells from PBMCs. These TCRs come from a man aged 18 to 29 in good health. Some clones in this sample may be carry-over from other donors' samples. The CDR3 runs from the conserved cysteine through the conserved F or W. A D gene is named only where the DNA matches it firmly. Rows give clone size only sometimes, using once, few, many, or a class for an expanded clone.

>TRBJ2-2|-|TRBV5-6|-
TGTGCCAGCAGCTCCGGGACGAACACCGGGGAGCTGTTTTTT
CASSSGTNTGELFF
>TRBJ2-3|-|TRBV30|-
TGTGCCTGGAGTGTGGGGAGTGGCACAGATACGCAGTATTTT
CAWSVGSGTDTQYF
>TRBJ2-1|-|TRBV2|-
TGTGCCAGCAGTGATAGGTGGGAGTTCAATGAGCAGTTCTTC
CASSDRWEFNEQFF
>TRBJ2-1|-|TRBV5-4|-
TGTGCCAGCAGCTTCGATGACAATGAGCAGTTCTTC
CASSFDDNEQFF
>TRBJ1-3|-|TRBV7-9|-
TGTGCCAGCAGCCCCCTTAGAGTCGGAAACACCATATATTTT
CASSPLRVGNTIYF
>TRBJ1-1|-|TRBV5-4|-
TGTGCCAGCAGCGAACCGACAGCTTTGAACACTGAAGCTTTCTTT
CASSEPTALNTEAFF
>TRBJ1-3|-|TRBV13|TRBD1
TGTGCCAGCAGCTCGAACAGGGGGGGAAACACCATATATTTT
CASSSNRGGNTIYF
>TRBJ2-2|-|TRBV5-4|-
TGTGCCAGCAGCTTGGACGGGGGCGCGGGCACCGGGGAGCTGTTTTTT
CASSLDGGAGTGELFF
>TRBJ1-5|few|TRBV5-1|-
TGCGCCAGCAGCTTGTTGTCAGGGAATACGCCCCAGCATTTT
CASSLLSGNTPQHF
>TRBJ2-3|-|TRBV19|-
TGTGCCAGTAGTGGGAGGACCAGGGGGGATACGCAGTATTTT
CASSGRTRGDTQYF
>TRBJ1-1|-|TRBV6-5|-
TGTGCCAGCGCCCCGGGGGATCGCACTGAAGCTTTCTTT
CASAPGDRTEAFF
>TRBJ1-4|-|TRBV15|-
TGTGCCACCAGCAGAGGGGACTCGAATGAAAAACTGTTTTTT
CATSRGDSNEKLFF
>TRBJ2-7|-|TRBV5-1|TRBD2
TGCGCCAGCAGGGATCCTAGCGGTTCCTACGAGCAGTACTTC
CASRDPSGSYEQYF
>TRBJ2-7|-|TRBV6-5|-
TGTGCCAGCACCAGTACCTCCTACGAGCAGTACTTC
CASTSTSYEQYF
>TRBJ2-7|-|TRBV25-1|-
TGTGCCAGCAGTGATATTTACGAGCAGTACTTC
CASSDIYEQYF
>TRBJ2-7|-|TRBV6-1|-
TGTGCCAGCAGTGAAGCTTGGGACACCCCCTACGAGCAGTACTTC
CASSEAWDTPYEQYF
>TRBJ2-1|-|TRBV11-3|TRBD2
TGTGCCAGCAGCTTAGGACTAGCGAATGAGCAGTTCTTC
CASSLGLANEQFF
>TRBJ2-7|-|TRBV29-1|-
TGCAGCGTTGGGGCGCATAACTCCTACGAGCAGTACTTC
CSVGAHNSYEQYF
>TRBJ2-3|-|TRBV5-4|-
TGTGCCAGCAGCTTGGCCGGGATGGGCACAGATACGCAGTATTTT
CASSLAGMGTDTQYF
>TRBJ2-2|-|TRBV5-1|TRBD1
TGCGCCAGCAGCCCCGGGACAGCTAACACCGGGGAGCTGTTTTTT
CASSPGTANTGELFF
>TRBJ2-7|-|TRBV30|-
TGTGCCTGGATACGCTTAGGTAGCGCGCTCTCCTACGAGCAGTACTTC
CAWIRLGSALSYEQYF
>TRBJ1-2|-|TRBV2|-
TGTGCCAGCAGTGTGGCGGGGCATGGCTACACCTTC
CASSVAGHGYTF
>TRBJ2-2|-|TRBV5-4|TRBD2
TGTGCCAGCAGCCACCAGCGGGAAAGGGGGGAGCTGTTTTTT
CASSHQRERGELFF
>TRBJ2-5|-|TRBV27|-
TGTGCCAGCAGTTTGAAAGGCCGCGGGGAGACCCAGTACTTC
CASSLKGRGETQYF
>TRBJ2-3|-|TRBV14|-
TGTGCCAGCAGCCAACTTCGGACGGCTACGCAGTATTTT
CASSQLRTATQYF
>TRBJ2-7|-|TRBV11-3|-
TGTGCCAGCAGCTTCCTTAACCTATGCTACGAGCAGTACTTC
CASSFLNLCYEQYF
>TRBJ2-2|-|TRBV7-7|TRBD1
TGTGCCAGCAGCACCGACAGGGGGCTGGGGGAGCTGTTTTTT
CASSTDRGLGELFF
>TRBJ2-7|-|TRBV5-6|-
TGTGCCAGCAGCTTGGGGCCGGGGGACACCTACGAGCAGTACTTC
CASSLGPGDTYEQYF